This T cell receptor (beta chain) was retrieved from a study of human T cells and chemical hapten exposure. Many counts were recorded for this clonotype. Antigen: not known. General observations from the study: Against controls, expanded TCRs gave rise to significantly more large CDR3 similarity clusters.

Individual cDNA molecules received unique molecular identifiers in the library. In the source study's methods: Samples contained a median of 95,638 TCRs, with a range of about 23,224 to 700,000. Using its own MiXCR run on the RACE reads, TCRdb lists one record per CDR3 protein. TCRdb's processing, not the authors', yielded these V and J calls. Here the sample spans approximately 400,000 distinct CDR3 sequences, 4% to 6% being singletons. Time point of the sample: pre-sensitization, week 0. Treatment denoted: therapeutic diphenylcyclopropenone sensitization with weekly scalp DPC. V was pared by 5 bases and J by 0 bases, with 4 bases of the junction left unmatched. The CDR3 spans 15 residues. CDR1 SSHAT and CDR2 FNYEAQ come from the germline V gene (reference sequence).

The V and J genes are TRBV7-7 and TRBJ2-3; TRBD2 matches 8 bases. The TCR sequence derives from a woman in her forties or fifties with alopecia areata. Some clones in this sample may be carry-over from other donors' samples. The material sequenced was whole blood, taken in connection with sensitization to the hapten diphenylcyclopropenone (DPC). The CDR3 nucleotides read TGTGCCAGCAGCCGGACTAGCTTTAGCACAGATACGCAGTATTTT. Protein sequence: CASSRTSFSTDTQYF.